This T cell receptor (beta chain) was recovered during a study of identical twins. Trimming took off 3 bases at V and 7 bases at J, with 16 bases between the two ends. The CDR3 has 15 residues. Each CDR3 protein gets one entry after TCRdb re-called the 5' RACE reads with MiXCR. The profile covers about 730,000 distinct CDR3 sequences, with about 20% appearing a single time and 4.3% taken by the ten largest. This clonotype was seen more than once but under ten times. This sample was shared with a second study, whose subject was T cells expressing NK-cell markers. That publication notes: What restricted sorting to alpha-beta TCR T cells in several experiments was an anti-gamma-delta TCR antibody.

The TCR sequence derives from a woman between 18 and 30 years old in good health. The chain links TRBV12-3 or TRBV12-4 to TRBJ2-4; D tentatively fits TRBD1 or TRBD2 (5 bases each). Sample: PBMCs. DNA of the CDR3: TGTGCCAGCAGTTTTATGGGGGAGCTGGGGAACATTCAGTACTTC. It specifies CASSFMGELGNIQYF.